This section outlines one T cell receptor beta chain sequence together with its context. What it recognizes is unknown. 13 Jbeta primers and 60 Vbeta primers were used for the PCR. Clones were read by immunoSEQ multiplex PCR, and TCRdb kept only the in-frame ones, dropping some. The clone table shows roughly 120,000 clones, with the ten largest holding 3% to 4.5%. Trimming cost V 2 bases and J 2 bases, with 17 bases left between them. The CDR3 is 18 amino acids. The germline V gene encodes CDR1 SGHDT and CDR2 YYEEEE. The sample originates from a study of cytomegalovirus exposure and HLA in healthy donors. Study-level findings and limits: Later on, an analysis tied approximately 17,000 TCR beta sequences to HLA alleles at 0.05 false discovery rate. TCR beta sequences reportedly predicted most subjects' HLA-A and HLA-B alleles accurately.

The genes are TRBV5-6 and TRBJ2-6; D may be TRBD1 (6 bases). The sequence came from a man aged 25-45 years in good health and CMV-seronegative. The sample consisted of PBMCs. The CDR3 here is CASSFRLGAHPGANVLTF. CDR3 in DNA: TGTGCCAGCAGCTTTAGGTTGGGGGCCCACCCTGGGGCCAACGTCCTGACTTTC.